The clone carrying this T cell receptor beta chain was picked up a small number of times. The antigen remains undetermined. This sample was taken from a study of T-cell reconstitution after alpha-beta-depleted transplantation in children. Whole-study results and caveats: Several hundred expanded graft clones reportedly supplied alpha-beta T cells about two months after transplant. Where some patients showed high TCRbeta diversity at day 60, it came from recipient T cells and thymic progenitors that had survived. T-cell counts and diversity at one year following transplant were attributed mainly to newly produced T cells.

The J segment lost 4 bases and the V segment lost 3 bases, leaving 4 bases of the junction unmatched. This CDR3 region has 14 residues. Germline CDR1 is KGHSH and CDR2 is LQKENI. TCRbeta library preparation incorporated unique molecular identifiers. TCRdb passed the PCR reads through MiXCR, listing each CDR3 protein once. Here the sample spans 95,000 to 150,000 distinct CDR3 sequences, approximately 22% being singletons. The rearrangement uses TRBV18 and TRBJ1-1, with 8 nucleotides matching TRBD1. The sequence came from a male patient under 10 years old who had a stem cell transplant for chronic granulomatous disease, so the T cells may come from the graft donor. This specimen was PBMCs, mostly from graft donor cells, taken 180 days after TCRalphabeta/CD19-depleted stem cell transplant. The CDR3 reads CASSPQTGGTEAFF. Written as DNA, the CDR3 is TGTGCCAGCTCACCCCAAACAGGGGGCACTGAAGCTTTCTTT.